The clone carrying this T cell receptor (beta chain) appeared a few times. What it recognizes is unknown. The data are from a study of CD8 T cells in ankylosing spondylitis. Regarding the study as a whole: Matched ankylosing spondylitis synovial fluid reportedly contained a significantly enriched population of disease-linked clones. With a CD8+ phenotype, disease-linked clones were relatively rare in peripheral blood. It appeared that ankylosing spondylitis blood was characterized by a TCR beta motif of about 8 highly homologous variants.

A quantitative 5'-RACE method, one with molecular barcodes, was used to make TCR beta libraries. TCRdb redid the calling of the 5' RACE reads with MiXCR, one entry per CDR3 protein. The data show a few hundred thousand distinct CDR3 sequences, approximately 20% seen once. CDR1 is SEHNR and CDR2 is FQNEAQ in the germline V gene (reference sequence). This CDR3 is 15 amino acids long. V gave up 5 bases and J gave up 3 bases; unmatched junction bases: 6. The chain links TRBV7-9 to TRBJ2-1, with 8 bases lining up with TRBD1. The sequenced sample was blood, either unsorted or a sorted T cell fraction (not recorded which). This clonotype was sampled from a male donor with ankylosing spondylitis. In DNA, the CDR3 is TGTGCCAGCAGCATTACAGGGGGGCTCTACAATGAGCAGTTCTTC. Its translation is CASSITGGLYNEQFF.